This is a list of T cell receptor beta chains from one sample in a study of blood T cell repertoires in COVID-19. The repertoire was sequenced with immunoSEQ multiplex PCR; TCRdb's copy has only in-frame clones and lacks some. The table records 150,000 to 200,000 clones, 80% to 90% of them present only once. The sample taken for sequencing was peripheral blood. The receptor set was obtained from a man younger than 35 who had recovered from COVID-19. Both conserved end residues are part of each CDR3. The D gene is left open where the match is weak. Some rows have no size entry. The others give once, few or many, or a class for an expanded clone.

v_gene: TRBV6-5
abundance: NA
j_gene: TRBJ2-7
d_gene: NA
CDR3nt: TGTGCCAGCAGTCCGTGGGACACGTTGGACGAGCAGTACTTC
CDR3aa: CASSPWDTLDEQYF

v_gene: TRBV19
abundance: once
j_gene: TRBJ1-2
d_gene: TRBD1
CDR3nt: TGTGCCAGTAGTGAACCGGGACAGGAGAACTATGGCTACACCTTC
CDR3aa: CASSEPGQENYGYTF

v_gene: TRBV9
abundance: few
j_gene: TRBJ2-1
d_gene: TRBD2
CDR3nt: TGTGCCAGCAGCGAAACCGGGACTAGCGGACTCAATGAGCAGTTCTTC
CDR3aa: CASSETGTSGLNEQFF

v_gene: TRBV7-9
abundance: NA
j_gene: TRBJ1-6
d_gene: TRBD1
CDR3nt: TGTGCCAGCAGCTCAGGGGGAGATTATAATTCACCCCTCCACTTT
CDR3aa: CASSSGGDYNSPLHF

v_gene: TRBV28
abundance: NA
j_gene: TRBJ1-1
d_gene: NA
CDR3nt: TGTGCCAGCACCAGCAGGGCCTCGAACACTGAAGCTTTCTTT
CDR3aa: CASTSRASNTEAFF

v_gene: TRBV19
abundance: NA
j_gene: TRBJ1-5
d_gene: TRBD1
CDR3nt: TGTGCCAGTAGTACCCCGGGACAGGGGAATCAGCCCCAGCATTTT
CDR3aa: CASSTPGQGNQPQHF

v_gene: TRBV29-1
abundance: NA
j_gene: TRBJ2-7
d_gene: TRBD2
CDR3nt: TGCAGCGTTGATAAAGCGGCTAGCGGGAGTTCCGAGCAGTACTTC
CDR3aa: CSVDKAASGSSEQYF

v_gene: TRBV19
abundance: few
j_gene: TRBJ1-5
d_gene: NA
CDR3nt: TGTGCCAGTAGTATTTTTAAGGGGCGAAATCAGCCCCAGCATTTT
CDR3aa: CASSIFKGRNQPQHF

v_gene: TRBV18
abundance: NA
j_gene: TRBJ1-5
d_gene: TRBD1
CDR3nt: TGTGCCAGCTCACAGTGGACAGGACGGAATCAGCCCCAGCATTTT
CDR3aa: CASSQWTGRNQPQHF

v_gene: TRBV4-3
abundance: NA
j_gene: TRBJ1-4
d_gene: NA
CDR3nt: TGCGCCAGCAGCCAACTGCGCCAGAGCGAGTCAAAACTGTTTTTT
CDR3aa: CASSQLRQSESKLFF

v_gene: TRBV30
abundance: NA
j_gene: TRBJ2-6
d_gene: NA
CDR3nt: TGTGCCTGGAGTGTACAGTTTTCTGGGGCCAACGTCCTGACTTTC
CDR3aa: CAWSVQFSGANVLTF

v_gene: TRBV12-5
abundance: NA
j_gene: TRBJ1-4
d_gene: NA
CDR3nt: TGTGCTAGTGGATCGGACAGTCAACATGAAAAACTGTTTTTT
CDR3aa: CASGSDSQHEKLFF

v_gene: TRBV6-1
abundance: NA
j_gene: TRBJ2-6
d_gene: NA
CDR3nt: TGTGCCAGCAGTGATATAGACAGAACTGGGGCCAACGTCCTGACTTTC
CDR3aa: CASSDIDRTGANVLTF

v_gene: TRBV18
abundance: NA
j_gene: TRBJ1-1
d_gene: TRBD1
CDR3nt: TGTGCCAGCTCACCTTTTGGACAGGGTGGAAGTGAAGCTTTCTTT
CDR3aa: CASSPFGQGGSEAFF

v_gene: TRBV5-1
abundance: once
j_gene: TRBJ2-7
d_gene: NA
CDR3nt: TGCGCCAGCAGCCAGGTTAGTGGTAGCTACGAGCAGTACTTC
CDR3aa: CASSQVSGSYEQYF

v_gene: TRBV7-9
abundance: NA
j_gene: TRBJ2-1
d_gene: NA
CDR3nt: TGTGCCAGCAGCCCCCGACAGTCAGAGAAATACAATGAGCAGTTCTTC
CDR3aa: CASSPRQSEKYNEQFF

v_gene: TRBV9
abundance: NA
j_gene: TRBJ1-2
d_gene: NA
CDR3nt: TGTGCCAGCAGCGAAGCCCTCTATTATGGCTACACCTTC
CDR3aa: CASSEALYYGYTF

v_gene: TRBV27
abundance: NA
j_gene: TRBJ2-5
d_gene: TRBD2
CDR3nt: TGTGCCAGCAGTTTATTTGAGGCGGGAGGGCAAGAGACCCAGTACTTC
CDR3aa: CASSLFEAGGQETQYF

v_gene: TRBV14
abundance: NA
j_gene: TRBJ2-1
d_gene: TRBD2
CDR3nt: TGTGCCAGCAGCCAAGATACTAGCGGGGCCCCCTACAATGAGCAGTTCTTC
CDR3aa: CASSQDTSGAPYNEQFF

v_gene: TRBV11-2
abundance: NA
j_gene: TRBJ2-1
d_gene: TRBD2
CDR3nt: TGTGCCAGCAGCGAGACTAGCGGGAGTCTCAATGAGCAGTTCTTC
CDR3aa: CASSETSGSLNEQFF

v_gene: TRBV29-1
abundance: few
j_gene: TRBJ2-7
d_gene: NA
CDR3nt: TGCAGCGTTGGGGGGGGGACAGGCTACGAGCAGTACTTC
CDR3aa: CSVGGGTGYEQYF